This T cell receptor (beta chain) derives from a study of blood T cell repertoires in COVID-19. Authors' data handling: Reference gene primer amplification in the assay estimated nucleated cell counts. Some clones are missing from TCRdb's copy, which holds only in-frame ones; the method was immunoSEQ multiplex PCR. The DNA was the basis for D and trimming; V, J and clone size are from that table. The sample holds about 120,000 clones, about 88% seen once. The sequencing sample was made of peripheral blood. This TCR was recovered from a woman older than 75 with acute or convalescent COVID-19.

The CDR3 DNA reads TGTGCCAGTAGTATAGTAGGGACAGGGGGCTATGGCTACACCTTC. Encoded protein: CASSIVGTGGYGYTF. This chain links TRBV19 with TRBJ1-2, with TRBD1 matching over 11 bases. The CDR3 has 15 residues. Germline V gives CDR1 LNHDA, CDR2 SQIVND (reference sequence). The V and J ends lost 1 base and 4 bases, in that order; junction bases with no gene match: 2.